The 25 T cell receptor beta chains given below trace back to one sample, sequenced in a study of T cell changes during pregnancy in multiple sclerosis. Assay used: immunoSEQ multiplex PCR; TCRdb lists only in-frame clones, some missing. The sample lists 50,000 to 60,000 clones, roughly 90% occurring once. Material: peripheral blood, obtained after pregnancy. The receptor source for this set is a female donor with multiple sclerosis, enrolled in a pregnancy study.

In the case of this clone: This sample includes further DNA sequences coding for the same CDR3. CDR3 sequence (DNA): TGTGCCAGCAGCCCCACAGGGTTGCAAGAGACCCAGTACTTC. Its translation is CASSPTGLQETQYF. The chain combines TRBV7-3 with TRBJ2-5, with TRBD1 as a possible D gene (6 bases). V dropped 5 bases and J dropped 2 bases, with 12 bases sitting between them. This CDR3 is 14 amino acids long. Germline CDR1 reads SGHTA; CDR2 reads FQGTGA.

The CDR3 is CASSFFLYTEAFF. DNA for the CDR3: TGTGCCAGCAGTTTTTTTCTCTACACTGAAGCTTTCTTT. The chain carries TRBV28 and TRBJ1-1; D unresolved. The V gene lost 3 bases and the J gene lost 3 bases, with 8 bases spanning the gap. The CDR3 extends over 13 amino acids. Germline V gives CDR1 MDHEN, CDR2 SYDVKM.

The rearrangement joins TRBV5-1 to TRBJ2-3, with 16 nucleotides matching TRBD2. Losses at the gene ends were 4 bases for V and 3 bases for J; bases not matched to a gene: 5. The CDR3 is 17 residues long. CDR1 SGHRS and CDR2 YFSETQ come from the germline V gene. The CDR3 is CASSPGLAGGRTDTQYF. CDR3 coding DNA: TGCGCCAGCAGCCCGGGACTAGCGGGGGGGAGAACAGATACGCAGTATTTT. Full variable domain (outside the CDR3, taken from reference TRBV5-1 and TRBJ2-3): KAGVTQTPRYLIKTRGQQVTLSCSPISGHRSVSWYQQTPGQGLQFLFEYFSETQRNKGNFPGRFSGRQFSNSRSEMNVSTLELGDSALYLCASSPGLAGGRTDTQYFGPGTRLTVL.

J is TRBJ1-1 and V is TRBV9; D is unresolved. Germline V gives CDR1 SGDLS, CDR2 YYNGEE. V lost 0 bases and J 2 bases, leaving 11 bases between the germline ends. The CDR3 loop spans 15 amino acids. The CDR3, as DNA: TGTGCCAGCAGCGTAGTGAGGGAGGGAAACACTGAAGCTTTCTTT. Protein sequence: CASSVVREGNTEAFF.

The chain recombines TRBV5-1 with TRBJ1-2; 7 bases are a match to TRBD1. Germline-derived CDR1 and CDR2 are SGHRS and YFSETQ. V was pared by 0 bases and J by 5 bases, with 4 bases of the junction left unmatched. The CDR3 has 14 residues. The DNA for the CDR3 is TGCGCCAGCAGCTTGGATCCAGGGGGTTATGGCTACACCTTC. Translating it yields CASSLDPGGYGYTF.

The chain joins TRBV5-1 to TRBJ2-7; TRBD1 aligns across 7 bases. Per the germline V gene, CDR1 is SGHRS and CDR2 is YFSETQ. The length of the CDR3 is 14 residues. V lost 2 bases and J lost 2; bases outside the gene matches: 4. The DNA for the CDR3 is TGCGCCAGCAGCTTACTACAGGGGCCCTACGAGCAGTACTTC. Translating it yields CASSLLQGPYEQYF.

The V gene is TRBV15, the J gene TRBJ1-3; no firm D call. The V gene lost 3 bases and the J gene lost 4 bases, with 4 bases spanning the gap. The CDR3 loop spans 12 amino acids. From germline, CDR1 is LNHNV and CDR2 YYDKDF (reference sequence). The CDR3 DNA is TGTGCCACCAGCAGCCCGGGAAACACCATATATTTT. Residues: CATSSPGNTIYF.

The J gene is TRBJ1-1, the V gene TRBV2; 8 nucleotides line up with TRBD1. V was pared by 6 bases and J by 8 bases, with 8 bases of the junction left unmatched. The germline V gene has CDR1 SNHLY and CDR2 FYNNEI. This CDR3 is 13 amino acids long. The CDR3 is CASRVTGVGEAFF. The CDR3 DNA reads as TGTGCCAGCAGGGTGACAGGGGTGGGGGAAGCTTTCTTT.

This CDR3 is CASSVRDKVYNEQFF. The CDR3 region has the DNA TGTGCCAGCAGCGTCCGGGACAAGGTTTACAATGAGCAGTTCTTC. The V gene is TRBV9, the J gene TRBJ2-1; D is possibly TRBD1 (6 bases). V lost 2 bases and J 4 bases, leaving 13 bases between the germline ends. The CDR3 consists of 15 residues. The V gene's germline CDR1 is SGDLS and CDR2 YYNGEE.

The chain employs TRBV2 and TRBJ1-2, with D unclear. The CDR3 has 11 amino acids. The germline V gene has CDR1 SNHLY and CDR2 FYNNEI. The ends were cut back, 7 bases at V and 5 bases at J, with 8 bases in the middle. The CDR3 spells CASKQFYGYTF. The CDR3 nucleotides are TGTGCCAGCAAACAGTTTTATGGCTACACCTTC.

The V gene is TRBV6-5, the J gene TRBJ2-6; the D is unclear. The germline V gene encodes CDR1 MNHEY and CDR2 SVGAGI. The V end lost 8 bases, the J end lost 10 bases, and 12 bases lay between the germline ends. This CDR3 spans 12 amino acids. The CDR3 DNA follows: TGTGCCAGCCGGCAGGCTTGGAACGTCCTGACTTTC. It is translated as CASRQAWNVLTF.

The chain recombines TRBV7-2 with TRBJ1-2; the D gene is possibly TRBD1 (6 bases). V was clipped by 2 bases and J by 6 bases, with 16 bases between them. This CDR3 is built from 15 residues. Looked up from germline, CDR1 is SGHTA and CDR2 is FQGNSA. This CDR3 is CASSLSGSGADGYTF. The CDR3 DNA reads as TGTGCCAGCAGCTTATCCGGTTCAGGGGCAGATGGCTACACCTTC.

The chain joins TRBV4-1 to TRBJ2-5; 8 positions match TRBD2. The CDR3 runs 16 residues. Germline V gene lookup returns CDR1 MGHRA and CDR2 YSYEKL. Unmatched junction bases numbered 14, after V lost 6 bases and J lost 5 bases. The CDR3 loop reads CASSSGNGGAFETQYF. For the CDR3, the DNA is TGCGCCAGCAGTTCCGGAAACGGGGGGGCCTTTGAGACCCAGTACTTC.

The V and J genes are TRBV7-2 and TRBJ2-7; perhaps TRBD2 as D (6 bases). V was pared by 1 base and J by 6 bases, with 16 bases between. This CDR3 is 15 amino acids long. Germline V gene sequence: CDR1 SGHTA, CDR2 FQGNSA. The CDR3 is CASSLEGGIPGEQYF. CDR3 DNA: TGTGCCAGCAGCTTAGAAGGAGGGATTCCCGGCGAGCAGTACTTC.

This clone is a singleton in its sample. V and J are TRBV15 and TRBJ1-2; D may be TRBD1 (5 bases). The germline V gene encodes CDR1 LNHNV and CDR2 YYDKDF (reference sequence). CDR3 length: 14 residues. The V gene lost 5 bases and the J gene lost 5 bases, with 15 bases spanning the gap. The CDR3: CATSPLRGGYGYTF. CDR3 sequence (DNA): TGTGCCACCAGCCCGCTCCGGGGGGGTTATGGCTACACCTTC.

The chain links TRBV5-4 to TRBJ1-2; 7 nucleotides match TRBD1. Per the germline V gene, CDR1 is SGHNT and CDR2 is YYREEE (reference sequence). This CDR3 contains 14 residues. The V segment lost 4 bases and the J segment 2 bases; nucleotides outside the gene matches: 5. CDR3 region: CASSRGQSNYGYTF. Written as DNA, the CDR3 is TGTGCCAGCAGCCGGGGACAGTCAAACTATGGCTACACCTTC. The variable domain in full, with the rest retrieved from reference TRBV5-4 and TRBJ1-2, is ETGVTQSPTHLIKTRGQQVTLRCSSQSGHNTVSWYQQALGQGPQFIFQYYREEENGRGNFPPRFSGLQFPNYSSELNVNALELDDSALYLCASSRGQSNYGYTFGSGTRLTVV.

V and J are TRBV2 and TRBJ1-1; D perhaps matches TRBD1 (5 bases). V was trimmed by 7 bases and J by 5 bases, leaving 17 bases between them. Germline CDR1 and CDR2: SNHLY and FYNNEI. The CDR3 contains 14 residues. CDR3: CASKGVRDGTEAFF. CDR3 coding DNA: TGTGCCAGCAAAGGGGTAAGGGATGGGACTGAAGCTTTCTTT.

The J gene is TRBJ2-7, the V gene TRBV19; D perhaps matches TRBD2 (6 bases). Germline V CDR1 and CDR2: LNHDA, SQIVND (reference sequence). The ends were cut back, 6 bases at V and 2 bases at J, with 17 bases in the middle. This CDR3 is 15 amino acids long. The CDR3 DNA sequence: TGTGCCAGTAGCCGGGACTCCACACCAACCTACGAGCAGTACTTC. Its protein is CASSRDSTPTYEQYF.

The chain joins TRBV7-2 to TRBJ2-7, with D possibly being TRBD2 (6 bases). V was trimmed by 4 bases and J by 4 bases, leaving 17 bases between them. The CDR3 totals 15 residues. CDR1 SGHTA and CDR2 FQGNSA come from the germline V gene. CDR3 DNA: TGTGCCAGCAGCTCCCGGGGCCCAGGAGGGTACGAGCAGTACTTC. Amino acid sequence: CASSSRGPGGYEQYF.

The V gene is TRBV7-2, the J gene TRBJ2-5; the match to TRBD1 covers 9 bases. V lost 5 bases, J lost 5 bases, and 12 bases stayed unmatched. The CDR3 has 16 amino acids. Germline V gives CDR1 SGHTA, CDR2 FQGNSA. The CDR3 nucleotides read TGTGCCAGCAGCAGAAAGACAGGGGGTGGGATGGAGACCCAGTACTTC. This gives the protein CASSRKTGGGMETQYF.

The chain links TRBV7-2 to TRBJ1-2; tentatively, D is TRBD1 (5 bases). This CDR3 is built from 16 residues. The V gene's germline CDR1 is SGHTA and CDR2 FQGNSA. Trimming pared 5 bases from V and 1 base from J, leaving 17 bases between. This chain's CDR3 is CASSPRAGLGNYGYTF. CDR3 DNA: TGTGCCAGCAGCCCTCGAGCAGGGCTGGGTAACTATGGCTACACCTTC.

The V gene is TRBV7-6, the J gene TRBJ2-3; 10 bases map to TRBD2. CDR3 size: 15 residues. V gave up 5 bases and J gave up 2 bases; unmatched junction bases: 4. CDR1 and CDR2 (germline): SGHVS, FNYEAQ. The DNA of the CDR3 is TGTGCCAGCAGCCGAGCGGGGGGGCACACAGATACGCAGTATTTT. Amino acid sequence: CASSRAGGHTDTQYF. The variable domain in full, completed from reference TRBV7-6 and TRBJ2-3, reads GAGVSQSPRYKVTKRGQDVALRCDPISGHVSLYWYRQALGQGPEFLTYFNYEAQQDKSGLPNDRFSAERPEGSISTLTIQRTEQRDSAMYRCASSRAGGHTDTQYFGPGTRLTVL.

The CDR3 DNA reads as TGTGCCAGCAGCAGACAGGGATATGAGCAGTTCTTC. This gives the protein CASSRQGYEQFF. The J gene is TRBJ2-1, the V gene TRBV7-9; 7 bases are a match to TRBD1. CDR1 is SEHNR, CDR2 FQNEAQ, per germline (reference sequence). The V gene end was trimmed by 5 bases and the J gene end by 8 bases; junction bases not matched to a gene: 3. The CDR3 is made up of 12 amino acids.

This chain connects TRBV7-3 to TRBJ2-3, with a tentative D call TRBD1 (6 bases). There are 14 residues in the CDR3. V dropped 5 bases and J dropped 2 bases, with 11 bases sitting between them. The germline V gene encodes CDR1 SGHTA and CDR2 FQGTGA. For the CDR3, the DNA is TGTGCCAGCAGCCTACAGGGCCCCACAGATACGCAGTATTTT. Its translation is CASSLQGPTDTQYF.

This clone was observed once. This rearrangement joins TRBV27 to TRBJ2-1; TRBD1 is a possible D gene (6 bases). The germline V gene encodes CDR1 MNHEY and CDR2 SMNVEV (reference sequence). The CDR3 length is 13 residues. Trimming shortened V by 2 bases and J by 9 bases, and 11 bases separated the two germline ends. CDR3 DNA: TGTGCCAGCAGTTTAACCACAGGGTCTGAGCAGTTCTTC. Translated, it gives CASSLTTGSEQFF.